A single sample gave rise to the 10 T cell receptor beta chains below, sequenced in a study of Graves' ophthalmopathy and Graves' hyperthyroidism. TCR beta CDR3 amplification used RNA transcripts. The authors performed first-round RT-PCR with HTBI primers and then a second-round multiplex PCR. TCRdb reprocessed the multiplex PCR reads via MiXCR and lists one record per CDR3 protein. Of 57,000 or so distinct CDR3 sequences in the sample, about half were seen once. Sequences were obtained from peripheral blood. These receptors were collected from an adult woman with Graves' ophthalmopathy.

This clonotype came up once. The chain employs TRBV20-1 and TRBJ2-7; TRBD2 matches at 13 bases. The length of the CDR3 is 14 residues. Germline CDR1 is DFQATT and CDR2 is SNEGSKA (reference sequence). Losses at the gene ends were 2 bases for V and 6 bases for J; bases not matched to a gene: 4. The CDR3 bases are TGCAGTGCTAGAAGGACTAGCGGGAGTAGCGAGCAGTACTTC. The encoded protein is CSARRTSGSSEQYF.

The V call is TRBV20-1, the J call TRBJ1-1; the D gene is possibly TRBD1 (6 bases). The CDR3 has 15 amino acids. Germline values: CDR1 DFQATT, CDR2 SNEGSKA (reference sequence). With 4 bases removed from V and 3 bases from J, the gap between germline ends came to 18 bases. For the CDR3, the DNA is TGCAGTGCTAAGAGGGGGGGGGCAGGCCACACTGAAGCTTTCTTT. Protein: CSAKRGGAGHTEAFF.

V gene TRBV4-1 combines with J gene TRBJ2-7; D possibly corresponds to TRBD2 (6 bases). The CDR3 is 14 residues long. CDR1 and CDR2 (germline): MGHRA, YSYEKL. The V end was cut by 5 bases, the J end by 4 bases, with 15 bases between. CDR3 DNA: TGCGCCAGCAGCAAGAGTCCGGGGGTGTACGAGCAGTACTTC. Amino acids: CASSKSPGVYEQYF.

For this clonotype: At one end the junction does not follow the germline gene, possibly because of a read error. DNA for the CDR3: TGTGCTAGTGGTTTACAGAAAACCCAAGAGACCCAGAACTTC. It is translated as CASGLQKTQETQNF. The chain combines TRBV12-5 with TRBJ2-5; D is ambiguous. CDR3 length equals 14 residues. Germline CDR1 reads LGHNT; CDR2 reads FRNRAP.

This clonotype has only one observation. One end of the junction is discordant with germline, which a read error may explain. The genes are TRBV20-1 and TRBJ2-7; 12 nucleotides agree with TRBD2. The germline CDR1 and CDR2 sequences are DFQATT and SNEGSKA (reference sequence). The CDR3 has 12 residues. CDR3 DNA: TGCAGTGCTCCAAGACTAGCGGGGGTCCAGGGCTTC. Translation gives CSAPRLAGVQGF.

This clonotype is medium-sized by share. The rearrangement links TRBV20-1 to TRBJ2-7; 7 bases agree with TRBD2. V shed 3 bases, J shed 2 bases, and the junction held 7 bases outside the gene matches. The V gene's germline CDR1 is DFQATT and CDR2 SNEGSKA (reference sequence). CDR3 size: 14 residues. CDR3 DNA sequence: TGCAGTGCTAGGGGGCCTAGCGGAACCTACGAGCAGTACTTC. It is translated as CSARGPSGTYEQYF.

This clonotype has ten or more counts. The V call is TRBV20-1, the J call TRBJ2-1; the D gene is possibly TRBD1 (6 bases). Germline lookup yields CDR1 DFQATT and CDR2 SNEGSKA (reference sequence). Trimming cost V 3 bases and J 4 bases, with 13 bases left between them. The CDR3 has 14 amino acids. The chain's CDR3 is CSARNREEYNEQFF. CDR3 bases: TGCAGTGCTAGGAACAGGGAAGAGTACAATGAGCAGTTCTTC.

This clonotype came up many times. The V call is TRBV2, the J call TRBJ2-5; D gene uncertain. CDR1 is SNHLY and CDR2 is FYNNEI in the germline V gene. The CDR3 is made up of 12 amino acids. The ends were cut back, 5 bases at V and 5 bases at J, with 9 bases in the middle. As DNA, the CDR3 is TGTGCCAGCAGTTCCGACGAGGAGACCCAGTACTTC. This translates into CASSSDEETQYF. Filled out from reference TRBV2 and TRBJ2-5, the complete variable domain reads EPEVTQTPSHQVTQMGQEVILRCVPISNHLYFYWYRQILGQKVEFLVSFYNNEISEKSEIFDDQFSVERPDGSNFTLKIRSTKLEDSAMYFCASSSDEETQYFGPGTRLLVL.

At least ten counts were recorded for this clonotype. The CDR3 DNA sequence: TGTGCCAGCAGCCCTCCGACTAGCGGGACCACAGATACGCAGTATTTT. Translation gives CASSPPTSGTTDTQYF. The chain links TRBV5-4 to TRBJ2-3; TRBD2 agrees at 11 bases. V gave up 4 bases and J gave up 2 bases; unmatched junction bases: 6. The CDR3 totals 16 residues. CDR1 is SGHNT and CDR2 is YYREEE in the germline V gene (reference sequence).

This clonotype was picked up many times. The chain uses TRBV20-1 and TRBJ2-7, with D unclear. The V end lost 1 base, the J end lost 4 bases, and 29 bases lay between the germline ends. The CDR3 extends over 19 amino acids. Germline V gene sequence: CDR1 DFQATT, CDR2 SNEGSKA (reference sequence). The CDR3 DNA is TGCAGTGCTAGAGCTGCTCCGGGCTCCGAGCGACCCAACGTATACGAGCAGTACTTC. It translates to CSARAAPGSERPNVYEQYF.